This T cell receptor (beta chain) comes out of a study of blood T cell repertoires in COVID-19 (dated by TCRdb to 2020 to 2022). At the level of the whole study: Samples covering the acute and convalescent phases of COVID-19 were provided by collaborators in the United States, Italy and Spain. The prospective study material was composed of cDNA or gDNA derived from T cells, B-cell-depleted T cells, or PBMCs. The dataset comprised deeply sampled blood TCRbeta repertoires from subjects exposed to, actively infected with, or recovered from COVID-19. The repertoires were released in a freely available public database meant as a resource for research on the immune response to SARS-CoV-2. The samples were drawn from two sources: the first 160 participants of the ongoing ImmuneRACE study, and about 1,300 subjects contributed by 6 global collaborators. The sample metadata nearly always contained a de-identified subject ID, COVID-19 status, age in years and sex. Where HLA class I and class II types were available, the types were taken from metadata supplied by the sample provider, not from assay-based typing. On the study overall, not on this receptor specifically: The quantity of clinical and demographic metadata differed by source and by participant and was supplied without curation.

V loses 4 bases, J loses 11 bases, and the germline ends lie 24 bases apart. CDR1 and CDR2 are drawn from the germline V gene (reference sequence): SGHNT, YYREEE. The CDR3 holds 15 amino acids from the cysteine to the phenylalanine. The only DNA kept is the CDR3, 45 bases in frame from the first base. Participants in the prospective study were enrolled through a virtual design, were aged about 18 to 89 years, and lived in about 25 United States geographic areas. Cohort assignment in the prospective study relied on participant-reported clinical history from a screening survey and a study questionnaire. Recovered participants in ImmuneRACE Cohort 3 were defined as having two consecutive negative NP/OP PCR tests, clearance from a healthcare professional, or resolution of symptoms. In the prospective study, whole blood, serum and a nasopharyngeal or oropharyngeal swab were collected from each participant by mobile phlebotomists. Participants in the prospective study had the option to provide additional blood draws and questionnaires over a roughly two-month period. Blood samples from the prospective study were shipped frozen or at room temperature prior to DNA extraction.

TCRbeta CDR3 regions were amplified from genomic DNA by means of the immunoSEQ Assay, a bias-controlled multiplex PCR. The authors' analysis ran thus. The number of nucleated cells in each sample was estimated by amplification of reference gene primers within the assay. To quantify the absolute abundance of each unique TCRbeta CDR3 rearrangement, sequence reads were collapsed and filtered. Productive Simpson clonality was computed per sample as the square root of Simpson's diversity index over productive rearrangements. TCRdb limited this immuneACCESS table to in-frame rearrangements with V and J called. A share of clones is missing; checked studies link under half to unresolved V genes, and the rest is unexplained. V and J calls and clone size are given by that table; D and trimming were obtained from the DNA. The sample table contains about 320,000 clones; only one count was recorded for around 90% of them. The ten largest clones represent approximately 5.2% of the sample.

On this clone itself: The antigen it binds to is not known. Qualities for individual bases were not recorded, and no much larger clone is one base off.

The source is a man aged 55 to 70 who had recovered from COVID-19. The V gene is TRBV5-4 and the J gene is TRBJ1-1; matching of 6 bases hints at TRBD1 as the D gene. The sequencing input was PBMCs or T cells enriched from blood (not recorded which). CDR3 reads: CASSVTGSNILTAFF. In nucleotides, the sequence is TGTGCCAGCAGCGTTACAGGGAGTAATATTCTTACGGCTTTCTTT.